This TCR beta chain is from a study of OX40 agonist ivuxolimab in advanced cancers. The V end was cut by 4 bases, the J end by 4 bases, with 12 bases between. The CDR3 is made up of 14 amino acids. Germline V gene lookup returns CDR1 SGHDT and CDR2 YYEEEE. As regards this clone: The target antigen is unknown.

Produced via immunoSEQ multiplex PCR; TCRdb's table is partial and in-frame only. The repertoire holds tens of thousands of clones, with approximately 89% as singletons. Findings and limits, study-wide: CD4+ and CD8+ blood T cells expanded clonally by week 6 at 0.1 to 3.0 mg/kg. Average numbers of expanded clones were greater in CD8+ T cells than in CD4+.

This clonotype originated in an adult with an advanced solid tumor such as melanoma, head and neck, liver or kidney cancer. The input for sequencing was CD4+ or CD8+ T cells sorted from blood, taken in a trial of the OX40 agonist ivuxolimab. V is TRBV5-6 and J is TRBJ2-1; D might be TRBD2 (6 bases). CDR3 region: CASSPGRGYNEQFF. The CDR3 bases are TGTGCCAGCAGCCCTGGACGGGGGTACAATGAGCAGTTCTTC.